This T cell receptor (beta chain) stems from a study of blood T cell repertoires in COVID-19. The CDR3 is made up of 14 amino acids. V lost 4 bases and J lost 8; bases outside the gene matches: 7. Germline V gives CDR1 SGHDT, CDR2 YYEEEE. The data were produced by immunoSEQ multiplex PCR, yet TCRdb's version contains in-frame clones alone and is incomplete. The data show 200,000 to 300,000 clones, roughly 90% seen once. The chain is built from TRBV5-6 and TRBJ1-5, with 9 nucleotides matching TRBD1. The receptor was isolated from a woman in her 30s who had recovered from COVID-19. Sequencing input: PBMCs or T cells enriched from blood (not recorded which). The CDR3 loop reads CASSQGQGREPQHF. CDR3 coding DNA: TGTGCCAGCAGCCAGGGACAGGGTCGAGAGCCCCAGCATTTT.